Below are 15 T cell receptor beta chains sequenced from a single sample in a study of T cells in localized non-small cell lung cancer. Using immunoSEQ multiplex PCR, the repertoire was profiled, and TCRdb retains in-frame clones only, with some absent. The sample has approximately 20,000 clones, roughly 84% seen once. The sequenced sample was peripheral blood, obtained before any cancer treatment. The receptors originated from a man aged 40-75 years with stage I lung adenocarcinoma.

The chain has TRBV4-1 and TRBJ2-7; D gene uncertain. The CDR3 has 15 amino acids. V lost 0 bases, J lost 3 bases, and 12 bases lay in between. The germline gives CDR1 MGHRA, CDR2 YSYEKL. The CDR3 reads CASSQDQVAVYEQYF. In DNA, the CDR3 is TGCGCCAGCAGCCAAGATCAGGTGGCAGTCTACGAGCAGTACTTC.

This clone has just one count. V and J are TRBV27 and TRBJ1-5; unclear D gene. Germline values: CDR1 MNHEY, CDR2 SMNVEV (reference sequence). The CDR3 totals 14 residues. V was pared by 3 bases and J by 10 bases, with 16 bases between. The CDR3 nucleotides are TGTGCCAGCAGTTTTACGGCAGGTTTTGGTCCCCAGCATTTT. As protein: CASSFTAGFGPQHF.

The rearrangement links TRBV7-2 to TRBJ2-5; tentatively, D is TRBD1 or TRBD2 (5 bases each). The V gene lost 4 bases and the J gene lost 14 bases, with 20 bases spanning the gap. The CDR3 extends over 13 amino acids. Germline V CDR1 and CDR2: SGHTA, FQGNSA. The CDR3 here is CASSSNNLGTAYF. In nucleotides, the CDR3 is TGTGCCAGCAGCTCGAATAATCTTGGGACGGCTTACTTC. Filled out from reference TRBV7-2 and TRBJ2-5, the complete variable domain reads GAGVSQSPSNKVTEKGKDVELRCDPISGHTALYWYRQSLGQGLEFLIYFQGNSAPDKSGLPSDRFSAERTGGSVSTLTIQRTQQEDSAVYLCASSSNNLGTAYFGPGTRLLVL.

This clone was recorded only once. The chain has TRBV7-9 and TRBJ2-7, with 8 bases identical to TRBD2. CDR3 size: 14 residues. Germline V CDR1 and CDR2: SEHNR, FQNEAQ (reference sequence). V was clipped by 3 bases and J by 5 bases; unmatched bases: 6. The CDR3 nucleotides are TGTGCCAGCAGCTTCCTTCTAGCGGGTAACGAGCAGTACTTC. Its protein product is CASSFLLAGNEQYF.

The chain uses TRBV4-2 and TRBJ1-1; TRBD1 might be the D (5 bases). In germline, CDR1 is LGHNA, CDR2 YNFKEQ. This CDR3 is built from 15 residues. V was cut by 0 bases and J by 2 bases, with 10 bases left in between. The CDR3 protein is CASSQEAGANTEAFF. CDR3 bases: TGTGCCAGCAGCCAAGAAGCCGGGGCCAACACTGAAGCTTTCTTT.

This clone was counted between two and nine times. The chain joins TRBV4-2 to TRBJ2-2; 7 positions agree with TRBD1. This CDR3 comprises 14 residues. V shed 5 bases, J shed 6 bases, and the junction held 6 bases outside the gene matches. CDR1 and CDR2 from the germline V gene are LGHNA and YNFKEQ. The CDR3 region has the DNA TGTGCCAGCAGCTATTGGGACAGTGCCGGGGAGCTGTTTTTT. This encodes CASSYWDSAGELFF.

The V call is TRBV28, the J call TRBJ2-3; 7 bases agree with TRBD1. The V and J ends lost 2 bases and 2 bases, in that order; junction bases with no gene match: 10. The germline V gene has CDR1 MDHEN and CDR2 SYDVKM. This CDR3 has 17 amino acids. CDR3 DNA: TGTGCCAGCAGTTTAGGTGAGGGGGCCATTTACACAGATACGCAGTATTTT. Translating gives CASSLGEGAIYTDTQYF. Full variable domain (missing parts from reference TRBV28 and TRBJ2-3): DVKVTQSSRYLVKRTGEKVFLECVQDMDHENMFWYRQDPGLGLRLIYFSYDVKMKEKGDIPEGYSVSREKKERFSLILESASTNQTSMYLCASSLGEGAIYTDTQYFGPGTRLTVL.

The chain employs TRBV29-1 and TRBJ2-5; D is uncertain. Germline CDR1 reads SQVTM; CDR2 reads ANQGSEA. The ends were cut back, 7 bases at V and 4 bases at J, with 10 bases in the middle. The CDR3 loop spans 11 amino acids. CDR3 coding DNA: TGCAGCGCTAGGAGCGTAGAGACCCAGTACTTC. Residues: CSARSVETQYF. The full variable domain, in which reference TRBV29-1 and TRBJ2-5 provide the parts outside the CDR3, is SAVISQKPSRDICQRGTSLTIQCQVDSQVTMMFWYRQQPGQSLTLIATANQGSEATYESGFVIDKFPISRPNLTFSTLTVSNMSPEDSSIYLCSARSVETQYFGPGTRLLVL.

The chain couples TRBV28 to TRBJ2-3; 7 bases agree with TRBD1. The CDR3 runs 14 residues. Germline assignment: CDR1 MDHEN and CDR2 SYDVKM. J was trimmed by 2 bases and V by 4 bases; bases with no gene match: 3. CDR3 nucleotide sequence: TGTGCCAGCAGTTATGGGACAGCCACAGATACGCAGTATTTT. Its translation: CASSYGTATDTQYF. Drawing the rest from reference TRBV28 and TRBJ2-3, the complete variable domain is DVKVTQSSRYLVKRTGEKVFLECVQDMDHENMFWYRQDPGLGLRLIYFSYDVKMKEKGDIPEGYSVSREKKERFSLILESASTNQTSMYLCASSYGTATDTQYFGPGTRLTVL.

CDR3 amino acids: CASSDPLGHPTNYGYTF. As DNA, the CDR3 is TGTGCCAGCAGCGACCCTCTGGGACACCCGACTAACTATGGCTACACCTTC. This chain joins TRBV7-2 and TRBJ1-2, with a tentative D call TRBD1 (6 bases). Trimming removed 5 bases from V and 0 bases from J, with 19 bases in between. Germline V CDR1 and CDR2: SGHTA, FQGNSA. The CDR3 has 17 residues.

J is TRBJ2-7 and V is TRBV28; TRBD1 agrees at 9 bases. The germline V gene encodes CDR1 MDHEN and CDR2 SYDVKM. The CDR3 extends over 17 amino acids. V lost 5 bases and J lost 0; bases outside the gene matches: 11. The chain's CDR3 is CASSTHDRDRVSYEQYF. As DNA, the CDR3 is TGTGCCAGCAGTACTCACGACCGGGACAGGGTCTCCTACGAGCAGTACTTC.

V is TRBV7-8 and J is TRBJ2-4; 8 bases fit TRBD1. The CDR3 length is 17 residues. Germline CDR1 and CDR2: SGHVS and FQNEAQ. The ends lost 1 base at V and 3 bases at J; junction bases unmatched: 8. For the CDR3, the DNA is TGTGCCAGCAGCTTAGTCCCAGGGGGCCTAGGCAAAAACATTCAGTACTTC. This gives the protein CASSLVPGGLGKNIQYF.

V and J are TRBV6-5 and TRBJ1-1, with 9 bases identical to TRBD1. V was pared by 0 bases and J by 7 bases, with 9 bases of the junction left unmatched. The CDR3 is 16 amino acids. The germline V gene has CDR1 MNHEY and CDR2 SVGAGI. The CDR3 reads CASSYSGTGRSGEAFF. The CDR3 DNA reads TGTGCCAGCAGTTACTCGGGGACAGGGAGGAGCGGTGAAGCTTTCTTT.

The V call is TRBV15, the J call TRBJ2-2, with unresolved D. The CDR3 has 13 residues. CDR1 is LNHNV and CDR2 is YYDKDF in the germline V gene (reference sequence). Trimming pared 3 bases from V and 4 bases from J, leaving 6 bases between. CDR3 region: CATSSRLTGELFF. As DNA, the CDR3 is TGTGCCACCAGCAGCAGGCTCACCGGGGAGCTGTTTTTT.

The chain recombines TRBV30 with TRBJ2-5; unclear D gene. With 0 bases removed from V and 6 bases from J, the gap between germline ends came to 8 bases. Germline loops: CDR1 GTSNPN, CDR2 SVGIG (reference sequence). This CDR3 is 12 amino acids long. The DNA of the CDR3 is TGTGCCTGGAGTGTACAGCTTAAGACCCAGTACTTC. Translating it yields CAWSVQLKTQYF.